In its sample, the clone carrying this T cell receptor (beta chain) was seen a few times. Antigen specificity is unknown. This sample was included in a study of T cell responses to AZD1222 COVID-19 vaccine. Study in general: Whether given at about 4 or about 12 weeks, second doses were pooled. General study results and limits: A rise in Spike-specific TCR breadth and depth followed two AZD1222 doses. Nearly half of spike-specific TCRs reportedly go after variant regions that carry no mutations. Baseline serostatus was positive in only five to seven AZD1222 recipients.

CDR1 and CDR2 (germline): SEHNR, FQNEAQ (reference sequence). The junction had 3 bases not matched to a gene; V was cut back by 5 bases and J by 9 bases. The CDR3 covers 12 residues. Method: immunoSEQ multiplex PCR; TCRdb's copy keeps in-frame clones and lacks some. Of some 180,000 clones listed, 85% to 90% were seen once; the top ten hold under 6.5%. The gene calls are TRBV7-9 and TRBJ1-4, with 7 bases matching TRBD1. This specimen consisted of peripheral blood, obtained on day 0 of AZD1222 vaccination. The sequence was obtained from an adult in good health. The DNA for the CDR3 is TGTGCCAGCAGCGAGGGACAGAAAAAACTGTTTTTT. This gives the protein CASSEGQKKLFF.